Listed here are 24 T cell receptor beta chains from one sample, sequenced in a study of shared clonotypes between healthy human individuals. Profiling relied on immunoSEQ multiplex PCR, and the TCRdb table lists in-frame clones only, not all of them. Among some 1,400,000 clones listed, roughly 97% were seen once. The sample comprised naive CD4+ T cells sorted from blood. Described subset: CD45RA+ positively selected. All receptors come from a young man in good health.

The chain is built from TRBV27 and TRBJ1-6; D is ambiguous. Germline V gives CDR1 MNHEY, CDR2 SMNVEV (reference sequence). V was shortened by 3 bases and J by 8 bases, with 5 bases between the two germline ends. The CDR3 consists of 12 residues. CDR3 DNA sequence: TGTGCCAGCAGTTTTTACGATTCACCCCTCCACTTT. Its protein product is CASSFYDSPLHF.

The V and J genes are TRBV5-4 and TRBJ2-7; TRBD1 might be the D (6 bases). Trimming took off 3 bases at V and 0 bases at J, with 10 bases between the two ends. The CDR3 is made up of 14 amino acids. The germline gives CDR1 SGHNT, CDR2 YYREEE (reference sequence). The CDR3 protein is CASSSYRDSYEQYF. The CDR3 DNA follows: TGTGCCAGCAGCTCCTACAGGGACTCCTACGAGCAGTACTTC.

This chain links TRBV9 with TRBJ2-2; the D gene is possibly TRBD2 (5 bases). Per the germline V gene, CDR1 is SGDLS and CDR2 is YYNGEE. The CDR3 has 12 residues. The V end lost 4 bases, the J end lost 5 bases, and 6 bases lay between the germline ends. This CDR3 is CASSSGTGELFF. Written as DNA, the CDR3 is TGTGCCAGCAGCTCGGGAACCGGGGAGCTGTTTTTT.

This sequence joins TRBV27 and TRBJ1-2; TRBD1 agrees at 9 bases. Germline trimming cut 3 bases from V and 3 bases from J; bases unmatched to any gene: 2. Germline V gives CDR1 MNHEY, CDR2 SMNVEV (reference sequence). The CDR3 totals 14 residues. CDR3 bases: TGTGCCAGCAGTTTTGGGGACAGGGACTATGGCTACACCTTC. Protein sequence: CASSFGDRDYGYTF.

V and J are TRBV10-2 and TRBJ2-7, with TRBD2 matching 9 bases. Germline V gene data show CDR1 as WSHSY and CDR2 as SAAADI. The ends lost 6 bases at V and 3 bases at J; junction bases unmatched: 6. The CDR3 is made up of 14 amino acids. The CDR3 here is CASRGFSGGYEQYF. For the CDR3, the DNA is TGCGCCAGCAGAGGTTTTAGCGGGGGCTACGAGCAGTACTTC.

The rearrangement joins TRBV19 to TRBJ1-3; a weak D match, TRBD1 (6 bases). Germline values: CDR1 LNHDA, CDR2 SQIVND (reference sequence). The V and J ends lost 10 bases and 0 bases respectively, with 19 bases between them. The CDR3 is 16 amino acids. The DNA of the CDR3 is TGTGCCACCCAGGACAGAGTCTTAAGCTCTGGAAACACCATATATTTT. Translated: CATQDRVLSSGNTIYF.

The genes are TRBV5-1 and TRBJ2-2, with no clear D. The germline gives CDR1 SGHRS, CDR2 YFSETQ. V lost 1 base and J 6 bases, leaving 13 bases between the germline ends. The length of the CDR3 is 15 residues. CDR3 residues: CASSLSTVVPGELFF. The CDR3 bases are TGCGCCAGCAGCTTGAGTACAGTGGTGCCCGGGGAGCTGTTTTTT.

This chain links TRBV7-9 with TRBJ1-2, with a tentative D call TRBD1 (6 bases). The ends were cut back, 5 bases at V and 1 base at J, with 17 bases in the middle. The CDR3 spans 16 residues. The V gene's germline CDR1 is SEHNR and CDR2 FQNEAQ (reference sequence). The CDR3 DNA follows: TGTGCCAGCAGCCCTCGGACAGACTTGATTAACTATGGCTACACCTTC. Protein sequence: CASSPRTDLINYGYTF.

The chain is built from TRBV28 and TRBJ1-1; D not certain. Germline-derived CDR1 and CDR2 are MDHEN and SYDVKM. The CDR3 sequence is 14 residues long. Trimming removed 7 bases at V and 4 bases at J, with 16 bases between. The CDR3 coding sequence is TGTGCCAGCACCCAGCCAGACTGGCGCACTGAAGCTTTCTTT. Translation: CASTQPDWRTEAFF.

This chain links TRBV6-5 with TRBJ1-5; D is unresolved. This CDR3 spans 16 amino acids. Germline V gene lookup returns CDR1 MNHEY and CDR2 SVGAGI. V lost 2 bases and J lost 0, with 11 bases in between. For the CDR3, the DNA is TGTGCCAGCAGTTACCCCCGCGGACCTAGCAATCAGCCCCAGCATTTT. This sequence encodes CASSYPRGPSNQPQHF.

This chain uses TRBV6-5 with TRBJ1-1; TRBD1 aligns across 7 bases. The germline CDR1 and CDR2 sequences are MNHEY and SVGAGI. V shed 5 bases, J shed 3 bases, and the junction held 9 bases outside the gene matches. This CDR3 has 15 residues. The CDR3 protein is CASSGRTGGHTEAFF. The DNA of the CDR3 is TGTGCCAGCAGTGGGAGGACAGGAGGTCACACTGAAGCTTTCTTT.

The rearrangement uses TRBV10-3 and TRBJ1-4, with 9 nucleotides matching TRBD1. The J segment lost 5 bases and the V segment lost 7 bases, leaving 8 bases of the junction unmatched. The germline gives CDR1 ENHRY, CDR2 SYGVKD. The CDR3 sequence is 15 residues long. CDR3 in amino acids: CAIKGAGQGNEKLFF. The CDR3 region has the DNA TGTGCCATCAAGGGAGCGGGACAGGGAAATGAAAAACTGTTTTTT.

Notes on this clone: Other DNA sequences within the sample encode an identical CDR3. The rearrangement uses TRBV18 and TRBJ2-7, with 7 nucleotides matching TRBD1. The V and J ends lost 6 bases and 0 bases, in that order; junction bases with no gene match: 5. Germline CDR1 reads KGHSH; CDR2 reads LQKENI. The CDR3 consists of 14 residues. CDR3 loop: CASSRTGVSYEQYF. The CDR3 DNA reads TGTGCCAGCTCGCGGACAGGAGTCTCCTACGAGCAGTACTTC. Filled out from reference TRBV18 and TRBJ2-7, the complete variable domain reads NAGVMQNPRHLVRRRGQEARLRCSPMKGHSHVYWYRQLPEEGLKFMVYLQKENIIDESGMPKERFSAEFPKEGPSILRIQQVVRGDSAAYFCASSRTGVSYEQYFGPGTRLTVT.

As regards this clone: Other DNA sequences in this specimen translate into the identical CDR3. The V and J genes are TRBV9 and TRBJ2-2, with TRBD2 identical over 8 bases. V dropped 0 bases and J dropped 4; count of bases not matched to a gene: 5. CDR3 length: 16 residues. CDR1 and CDR2 (germline): SGDLS, YYNGEE. CDR3 sequence: CASSVAGGPGTGELFF. For the CDR3, the DNA is TGTGCCAGCAGCGTAGCGGGAGGGCCAGGCACCGGGGAGCTGTTTTTT.

The V gene is TRBV27, the J gene TRBJ2-3; D may be TRBD2 (6 bases). Germline V gives CDR1 MNHEY, CDR2 SMNVEV (reference sequence). Trimming took off 4 bases at V and 0 bases at J, with 14 bases between the two ends. The CDR3 loop spans 16 amino acids. The chain's CDR3 is CASSSHSGPSTDTQYF. In nucleotides, the CDR3 is TGTGCCAGCAGTTCCCATAGCGGCCCCAGCACAGATACGCAGTATTTT.

This clone occurred once. V is TRBV6-6 and J is TRBJ2-3; TRBD2 matches 7 bases. The J segment lost 4 bases and the V segment lost 6 bases, leaving 7 bases of the junction unmatched. This CDR3 contains 14 residues. Germline assignment: CDR1 MNHNY and CDR2 SVGAGI (reference sequence). CDR3: CASSGGRGSDTQYF. In DNA, the CDR3 is TGTGCCAGCAGCGGCGGGAGAGGGTCAGATACGCAGTATTTT.

The chain joins TRBV5-4 to TRBJ2-7; 14 nucleotides match TRBD2. This CDR3 has 14 amino acids. The germline gives CDR1 SGHNT, CDR2 YYREEE (reference sequence). Trimming took 4 bases from V and 6 from J; bases not matched to a gene: 3. The DNA of the CDR3 is TGTGCCAGCAGCCCGGGACTAGCGGGAGCCGAGCAGTACTTC. It codes for CASSPGLAGAEQYF. The complete variable domain, with remaining parts taken from reference TRBV5-4 and TRBJ2-7, reads ETGVTQSPTHLIKTRGQQVTLRCSSQSGHNTVSWYQQALGQGPQFIFQYYREEENGRGNFPPRFSGLQFPNYSSELNVNALELDDSALYLCASSPGLAGAEQYFGPGTRLTVT.

The rearrangement joins TRBV6-5 to TRBJ1-1; D remains ambiguous. V shed 2 bases and J shed 0 bases, with 7 bases lying between them. CDR1 is MNHEY, CDR2 SVGAGI, per germline. CDR3 length: 14 residues. The CDR3 DNA is TGTGCCAGCAGTTACGATAATTTGAACACTGAAGCTTTCTTT. Amino acid sequence: CASSYDNLNTEAFF.

The chain recombines TRBV6-5 with TRBJ2-1; D might be TRBD1 or TRBD2, each matching 5 bases. CDR1 is MNHEY, CDR2 SVGAGI, per germline. The ends were cut back, 2 bases at V and 3 bases at J, with 11 bases in the middle. The CDR3 sequence is 15 residues long. CDR3 coding DNA: TGTGCCAGCAGTTACGAGGGGTTCAGCTACAATGAGCAGTTCTTC. As protein: CASSYEGFSYNEQFF.

The rearrangement uses TRBV14 and TRBJ2-7, with 8 bases fitting TRBD2. V shed 6 bases, J shed 5 bases, and the junction held 12 bases outside the gene matches. Germline values: CDR1 SGHDN, CDR2 FVKESK. This CDR3 contains 15 residues. CDR3 amino acids: CASRHSGTSLHEQYF. In nucleotides, the CDR3 is TGTGCCAGCAGGCATTCCGGGACTAGTCTCCACGAGCAGTACTTC.

This clone showed up just once. This chain joins TRBV18 and TRBJ2-7, with 7 positions matching TRBD2. CDR1 is KGHSH and CDR2 is LQKENI in the germline V gene. The length of the CDR3 is 17 residues. The junction had 15 bases not matched to a gene; V was cut back by 1 base and J by 6 bases. In nucleotides, the CDR3 is TGTGCCAGCTCACCACGGCCCTTCTCCGCGGGAGTAAGCGAGCAGTACTTC. As protein: CASSPRPFSAGVSEQYF. Together with reference TRBV18 and TRBJ2-7, the CDR3 gives the full variable domain: NAGVMQNPRHLVRRRGQEARLRCSPMKGHSHVYWYRQLPEEGLKFMVYLQKENIIDESGMPKERFSAEFPKEGPSILRIQQVVRGDSAAYFCASSPRPFSAGVSEQYFGPGTRLTVT.

The chain is built from TRBV4-3 and TRBJ1-5; D gene unclear. Trimming left V 0 bases short and J 0 bases short, with 9 bases between. The CDR3 is 16 residues long. Germline CDR1 reads LGHNA; CDR2 reads YSLEER. The CDR3 spells CASSQDPWGSNQPQHF. The CDR3 region has the DNA TGCGCCAGCAGCCAAGATCCTTGGGGTAGCAATCAGCCCCAGCATTTT.

The genes are TRBV5-5 and TRBJ1-1; 10 bases are shared with TRBD1. The J segment lost 3 bases and the V segment lost 3 bases, leaving 5 bases of the junction unmatched. The germline CDR1 and CDR2 sequences are SGHKS and YYEKEE (reference sequence). The CDR3 consists of 15 residues. The CDR3 loop is CASSSVGTGDTEAFF. In DNA form, the CDR3 reads TGTGCCAGCAGCTCGGTGGGGACAGGGGACACTGAAGCTTTCTTT.

This chain uses TRBV19 with TRBJ2-2; D unresolved. The CDR3 is made up of 15 amino acids. CDR1 and CDR2 (germline): LNHDA, SQIVND (reference sequence). V lost 1 base to trimming and J lost 1 base, with 7 bases between them. The CDR3 region is CASSIGAGNTGELFF. In DNA form, the CDR3 reads TGTGCCAGTAGTATAGGGGCAGGGAACACCGGGGAGCTGTTTTTT.